This is a list of T cell receptor beta chains from one sample in a study of cytomegalovirus exposure and HLA in healthy donors. Method: immunoSEQ multiplex PCR; TCRdb's copy keeps in-frame clones and lacks some. The sample yields almost 95,000 clones, more than 60% seen once. The sample was PBMCs. These receptors came from a man younger than 40 in good health and CMV-seronegative. Each CDR3 is given with its conserved first and last residue. Each record gives: D gene, J gene, V gene, clone size, CDR3 protein, CDR3 DNA. The D gene is left open where the match is weak. Part of the rows lack a size; the others show once, few, many or a class for expanded clones.

-	TRBJ1-6	TRBV10-3	-	CAIKGTGGSPLHF	TGTGCCATCAAAGGGACTGGGGGTTCACCCCTCCACTTT
-	TRBJ2-7	TRBV9	-	CASTPGGEGTYEQYF	TGTGCCAGCACCCCCGGAGGGGAAGGGACCTACGAGCAGTACTTC
TRBD1	TRBJ1-6	TRBV9	-	CASSGDRQNLRLHF	TGTGCCAGCAGCGGGGACAGGCAAAACCTACGTCTCCACTTT
-	TRBJ1-1	TRBV6-1	-	CASSGRVGDTEAFF	TGTGCCAGCAGTGGCAGGGTAGGTGACACTGAAGCTTTCTTT
TRBD2	TRBJ2-1	TRBV19	-	CASTTGLAGVYEQFF	TGTGCCAGTACCACCGGACTAGCGGGGGTCTATGAGCAGTTCTTC
TRBD2	TRBJ2-7	TRBV30	-	CAWSRLAVRGEQYF	TGTGCCTGGAGTCGACTAGCGGTAAGAGGCGAGCAGTACTTC
TRBD2	TRBJ2-5	TRBV6-6	few	CASRTTSSGGAGTQYF	TGTGCCAGCAGAACCACCTCTAGCGGGGGGGCAGGGACCCAGTACTTC
TRBD2	TRBJ2-3	TRBV9	few	CASSVSSGGPGDTQYF	TGTGCCAGCAGCGTATCTAGCGGGGGCCCAGGAGATACGCAGTATTTT
-	TRBJ1-1	TRBV13	few	CASRPPLRAGGMNTEAFF	TGTGCCAGCAGACCTCCGTTGAGGGCCGGGGGGATGAACACTGAAGCTTTCTTT
-	TRBJ1-4	TRBV4-3	-	CASSLGQGFKKLFF	TGCGCCAGCAGCCTCGGGCAGGGCTTCAAAAAACTGTTTTTT
-	TRBJ2-3	TRBV10-2	few	CASTAGTLVWDTQYF	TGCGCCAGCACGGCAGGGACTTTAGTTTGGGATACGCAGTATTTT
-	TRBJ1-1	TRBV10-3	-	CAISPGGRSNTEAFF	TGTGCCATCAGTCCGGGCGGGCGGTCGAACACTGAAGCTTTCTTT
TRBD1	TRBJ2-2	TRBV19	-	CASATGQGGTGELFF	TGTGCCAGTGCTACGGGACAGGGAGGTACCGGGGAGCTGTTTTTT
TRBD2	TRBJ2-5	TRBV2	few	CASTTIAGKKETQYF	TGTGCCAGCACCACAATAGCGGGTAAAAAAGAGACCCAGTACTTC
-	TRBJ1-5	TRBV19	-	CASSPLTPYSNQPQHF	TGTGCCAGTAGTCCTCTGACACCCTATAGCAATCAGCCCCAGCATTTT
TRBD2	TRBJ2-2	TRBV15	once	CATSRDPGGATGELFF	TGTGCCACCAGCAGAGATCCGGGGGGGGCCACCGGGGAGCTGTTTTTT
-	TRBJ1-1	TRBV7-9	-	CSSSLIRGSTEAFF	TGTTCCAGCAGCTTAATCCGGGGGTCCACTGAAGCTTTCTTT
-	TRBJ2-2	TRBV5-1	-	CASSLRSGDTGELFF	TGCGCCAGCAGCTTGAGGTCAGGGGACACCGGGGAGCTGTTTTTT
TRBD1	TRBJ1-2	TRBV25-1	-	CASSASTGGFYGYTF	TGTGCCAGCAGTGCGTCGACAGGGGGGTTCTATGGCTACACCTTC
-	TRBJ1-4	TRBV6-5	-	CASSEGGAGVEKLFF	TGTGCCAGCAGCGAGGGAGGCGCTGGGGTCGAAAAACTGTTTTTT
-	TRBJ1-1	TRBV19	-	CASRPGHPRSEAFF	TGTGCCAGTAGACCGGGACACCCGAGGTCCGAAGCTTTCTTT
-	TRBJ1-1	TRBV6-6	-	CASSSSGVRPEAFF	TGTGCCAGCAGTTCTTCCGGGGTTAGGCCTGAAGCTTTCTTT
TRBD1	TRBJ1-5	TRBV10-3	-	CAISESQGGDQPQHF	TGTGCCATCAGTGAGTCACAGGGGGGGGATCAGCCCCAGCATTTT
TRBD1	TRBJ2-7	TRBV5-1	-	CASRGQGVYEQYF	TGCGCCAGCAGGGGGCAGGGGGTCTACGAGCAGTACTTC
-	TRBJ1-4	TRBV4-2	few	CASSQEGHPNEKLFF	TGTGCCAGCAGCCAAGAGGGACACCCTAATGAAAAACTGTTTTTT
-	TRBJ1-5	TRBV7-9	-	CASSLEASGLYSNQPQHF	TGTGCCAGCAGCTTAGAAGCTTCAGGGCTCTATAGCAATCAGCCCCAGCATTTT
TRBD1	TRBJ2-1	TRBV13	-	CASSSWTGKDEQFF	TGTGCCAGCAGCTCGTGGACAGGGAAGGATGAGCAGTTCTTC
TRBD2	TRBJ2-5	TRBV10-3	-	CAISAGRGETQYF	TGTGCCATCAGTGCCGGGAGGGGAGAGACCCAGTACTTC
-	TRBJ2-7	TRBV4-1	-	CASSQDPGGLVYEQYF	TGCGCCAGCAGCCAAGATCCGGGGGGCCTTGTTTACGAGCAGTACTTC
-	TRBJ1-6	TRBV19	-	CASSVDRIYNSPLHF	TGTGCCAGTAGCGTGGACAGAATCTATAATTCACCCCTCCACTTT
-	TRBJ2-7	TRBV21-1	-	CASSKACSGPFSYEQYF	TGTGCCAGCAGCAAAGCTTGCTCAGGGCCTTTCTCCTACGAGCAGTACTTC
TRBD2	TRBJ2-5	TRBV19	few	CASRGLAGEETQYF	TGTGCCAGTAGGGGACTAGCGGGGGAAGAGACCCAGTACTTC
TRBD2	TRBJ2-4	TRBV5-1	-	CASSLESGLAGGPHF	TGCGCCAGCAGCTTAGAATCGGGACTAGCGGGAGGGCCTCACTTC
-	TRBJ2-2	TRBV7-7	-	CASSPRRGGTGELFF	TGTGCTAGCAGCCCCCGGAGGGGAGGCACCGGGGAGCTGTTTTTT
TRBD2	TRBJ2-5	TRBV20-1	-	CRAGLKETQYF	TGCAGAGCGGGACTAAAAGAGACCCAGTACTTC
-	TRBJ1-1	TRBV6-5	-	CASSTLGSTEAFF	TGTGCCAGCAGTACACTGGGGAGTACTGAAGCTTTCTTT
TRBD1	TRBJ2-7	TRBV19	-	CASKDRDSYEQYF	TGTGCCAGTAAGGACAGGGATTCCTACGAGCAGTACTTC
-	TRBJ1-1	TRBV5-1	-	CASSPGQGTEAFF	TGCGCCAGCAGCCCGGGGCAGGGGACTGAAGCTTTCTTT
-	TRBJ2-7	TRBV13	few	CASSYENYEQYF	TGTGCCAGCAGCTACGAGAACTACGAGCAGTACTTC
TRBD1	TRBJ1-1	TRBV19	few	CASSQSSYRGKNTEAFF	TGTGCCAGTAGCCAATCTTCCTACAGGGGGAAGAACACTGAAGCTTTCTTT
-	TRBJ2-4	TRBV18	-	CASSPGPLGAKNIQYF	TGTGCCAGCTCACCGGGGCCTTTGGGAGCCAAAAACATTCAGTACTTC
-	TRBJ2-1	TRBV30	-	CAWSARDSRTYNEQFF	TGTGCCTGGAGTGCGCGGGACTCACGCACCTACAATGAGCAGTTCTTC
-	TRBJ1-1	TRBV9	-	CASSAHVVVREAFF	TGTGCCAGCAGCGCCCACGTAGTAGTAAGGGAGGCTTTCTTT
-	TRBJ2-3	TRBV6-6	-	CASSYGSVADTQYF	TGTGCCAGCAGTTACGGGAGCGTTGCAGATACGCAGTATTTT
TRBD1	TRBJ2-7	TRBV27	-	CASSQTKTGSEQYF	TGTGCCAGCAGTCAAACCAAGACAGGGAGCGAGCAGTACTTC
-	TRBJ2-6	TRBV28	-	CASSLGGASGANVLTF	TGTGCCAGCAGTTTGGGGGGGGCGTCTGGGGCCAACGTCCTGACTTTC
-	TRBJ2-2	TRBV7-9	-	CASSLGRTGELFF	TGTGCCAGCAGCTTGGGGAGAACCGGGGAGCTGTTTTTT
-	TRBJ2-7	TRBV12-5	once	CASGHRVSSYEQYF	TGTGCTAGTGGTCACCGAGTGAGCTCCTACGAGCAGTACTTC
TRBD2	TRBJ2-3	TRBV2	few	CASITLLAGQTDTQYF	TGTGCCAGCATAACACTTCTAGCGGGGCAGACAGATACGCAGTATTTT
TRBD2	TRBJ2-5	TRBV7-2	once	CASSLVSGTSGGSQETQYF	TGTGCCAGCAGCTTAGTTTCCGGGACTAGCGGGGGGTCCCAAGAGACCCAGTACTTC
-	TRBJ2-3	TRBV2	-	CASRILQGTDTQYF	TGTGCCAGCAGGATCCTACAGGGCACAGATACGCAGTATTTT
-	TRBJ2-7	TRBV5-1	-	CASRAEGYEQYF	TGCGCCAGCAGGGCGGAGGGGTACGAGCAGTACTTC
TRBD2	TRBJ2-1	TRBV18	-	CASTGLAGRNEQFF	TGTGCCAGCACCGGACTAGCGGGAAGGAATGAGCAGTTCTTC
-	TRBJ1-1	TRBV6-6	-	CASIQTGTEAFF	TGTGCCAGCATTCAAACGGGGACTGAAGCTTTCTTT
TRBD1	TRBJ2-3	TRBV6-6	-	CASSYWGQLSTDTQYF	TGTGCCAGCAGTTACTGGGGACAGCTAAGCACAGATACGCAGTATTTT
TRBD2	TRBJ2-5	TRBV9	-	CASSVALSGSETQYF	TGTGCCAGCAGCGTAGCCCTTAGCGGGAGCGAGACCCAGTACTTC